Below are 27 T cell receptor beta chains sequenced from a single sample in a study of T cell responses to AZD1222 COVID-19 vaccine. Clones were sequenced by immunoSEQ multiplex PCR, and TCRdb holds only the in-frame ones, with some missing. The data show more than 150,000 clones, with approximately 91% seen just once and roughly 1.9% held by the top ten. Sequenced here: peripheral blood, sampled 28 days after the second AZD1222 dose. The receptor set was obtained from an adult who received the AZD1222 COVID-19 vaccine.

This chain links TRBV19 with TRBJ2-2; D possibly corresponds to TRBD1 (6 bases). The CDR3 loop spans 15 amino acids. The V end was cut by 3 bases, the J end by 0 bases, with 8 bases between. The germline gives CDR1 LNHDA, CDR2 SQIVND (reference sequence). The chain's CDR3 is CASSIDRSNTGELFF. The CDR3 coding sequence is TGTGCCAGTAGTATCGACAGGTCGAACACCGGGGAGCTGTTTTTT.

Details on this clone: Other nucleotide sequences in the sample specify the same CDR3. The gene calls are TRBV19 and TRBJ1-6; no firm D call. Germline values: CDR1 LNHDA, CDR2 SQIVND (reference sequence). Trimming removed 6 bases from V and 3 bases from J, with 6 bases in between. The CDR3 extends over 13 amino acids. CDR3 in amino acids: CASRGNYNSPLHF. The DNA for the CDR3 is TGTGCCAGTAGGGGTAACTATAATTCACCCCTCCACTTT.

The gene calls are TRBV7-9 and TRBJ1-6; D gene ambiguous. This CDR3 comprises 14 residues. Trimming took off 6 bases at V and 7 bases at J, with 13 bases between the two ends. CDR1 and CDR2 from the germline V gene are SEHNR and FQNEAQ (reference sequence). CDR3 sequence reads: CASSNDMSNSPLHF. CDR3 in DNA: TGTGCCAGCAGTAATGACATGTCAAATTCACCCCTCCACTTT.

This chain links TRBV28 with TRBJ1-2, with 7 bases that match TRBD1. The CDR3 covers 15 residues. V dropped 7 bases and J dropped 3; count of bases not matched to a gene: 11. Germline CDR1 MDHEN, CDR2 SYDVKM. In DNA, the CDR3 is TGTGCCAGCAACGAACAGGGGCGGGGGGACTATGGCTACACCTTC. Translating gives CASNEQGRGDYGYTF.

Concerning this clone itself: The junction differs from germline at one of its ends, possibly a read error. This chain uses TRBV6-1 with TRBJ1-1, with D unclear. CDR1 is MNHNS and CDR2 is SASEGT in the germline V gene. This CDR3 has 14 amino acids. CDR3 coding DNA: TGTGCCAGCACTGAAAGGCGGATGAACACTGAAGCTTTCTTT. Translated: CASTERRMNTEAFF.

V gene TRBV6-5 combines with J gene TRBJ2-7; 9 bases match TRBD1. With V trimmed by 2 bases and J by 2 bases, 4 bases remained unmatched. Germline values: CDR1 MNHEY, CDR2 SVGAGI. The CDR3 spans 15 residues. The CDR3 here is CASSYRGQGAYEQYF. The CDR3 DNA reads TGTGCCAGCAGTTACCGGGGACAGGGAGCCTACGAGCAGTACTTC.

The chain links TRBV6-2 or TRBV6-3 to TRBJ2-1, with 12 bases identical to TRBD1. CDR3 length: 15 amino acids. Germline trimming cut 5 bases from V and 7 bases from J; bases unmatched to any gene: 6. The germline V gene encodes CDR1 MNHEY and CDR2 SVGEGT. CDR3 sequence (DNA): TGTGCCAGCAGTGACTGGGACAGGGGGCGGAATGAGCAGTTCTTC. Protein: CASSDWDRGRNEQFF.

The chain recombines TRBV3-1 (or the pseudogene TRBV3-2) with TRBJ1-3, with unresolved D. Trimming stripped 7 bases from V and 0 bases from J, with 4 bases between. CDR1 is LGHDT, CDR2 YNNKEL, per germline (reference sequence). The CDR3 has 12 amino acids. The DNA of the CDR3 is TGTGCCAGCATAAGCTCTGGAAACACCATATATTTT. It yields the protein CASISSGNTIYF.

This clone was picked up one time. V and J are TRBV7-3 and TRBJ1-6; perhaps TRBD1 as D (5 bases). The CDR3 totals 15 residues. V dropped 1 base and J dropped 9 bases, with 13 bases sitting between them. Per germline, CDR1 SGHTA and CDR2 FQGTGA. CDR3 sequence reads: CASSLSSAGTSPLHF. CDR3 in DNA: TGTGCCAGCAGCTTAAGCTCGGCAGGGACTTCACCCCTCCACTTT. Based on the CDR3 plus reference TRBV7-3 and TRBJ1-6, the full variable domain is GAGVSQTPSNKVTEKGKYVELRCDPISGHTALYWYRQSLGQGPEFLIYFQGTGAADDSGLPNDRFFAVRPEGSVSTLKIQRTERGDSAVYLCASSLSSAGTSPLHFGNGTRLTVT.

A single count supports this clone. The J gene is TRBJ2-3, the V gene TRBV27; D not resolved. The CDR3 has 13 residues. The V end was cut by 3 bases, the J end by 1 base, with 5 bases between. Germline V CDR1 and CDR2: MNHEY, SMNVEV (reference sequence). The CDR3 sequence is CASSLDGTDTQYF. The CDR3 region has the DNA TGTGCCAGCAGTTTGGATGGCACAGATACGCAGTATTTT.

The V call is TRBV19, the J call TRBJ2-1; 7 nucleotides match TRBD2. The CDR3 covers 16 residues. Trimming removed 7 bases from V and 6 bases from J; junction bases left unmatched: 15. Germline V gene sequence: CDR1 LNHDA, CDR2 SQIVND (reference sequence). The CDR3 region has the DNA TGTGCCAGTACCCCACCGAGGGCGGGAGTCCTCAATGAGCAGTTCTTC. This translates into CASTPPRAGVLNEQFF.

The chain uses TRBV19 and TRBJ1-6; TRBD1 might be the D (5 bases). The CDR3 totals 17 residues. V was pared by 3 bases and J by 3 bases, with 15 bases between. Germline V lookup: CDR1 LNHDA, CDR2 SQIVND (reference sequence). Here the CDR3 reads CASSMAWGGSYNSPLHF. The CDR3 DNA reads as TGTGCCAGTAGTATGGCATGGGGGGGAAGCTATAATTCACCCCTCCACTTT.

This chain links TRBV2 with TRBJ2-1; D unresolved. The germline V gene encodes CDR1 SNHLY and CDR2 FYNNEI. V was clipped by 6 bases and J by 1 base, with 10 bases between them. There are 14 residues in the CDR3. The CDR3 DNA reads as TGTGCCAGCAGGGGCACTTCGTCCTACAATGAGCAGTTCTTC. Its protein product is CASRGTSSYNEQFF.

V is TRBV3-1 (or the pseudogene TRBV3-2) and J is TRBJ2-1, with 9 bases identical to TRBD2. The J segment lost 8 bases and the V segment lost 4 bases, leaving 18 bases of the junction unmatched. CDR1 LGHDT and CDR2 YNNKEL come from the germline V gene (reference sequence). This CDR3 region has 18 residues. CDR3: CASSPALGGGAVVHEQFF. In nucleotides, the CDR3 is TGTGCCAGCAGCCCAGCTTTGGGCGGGGGGGCCGTTGTTCATGAGCAGTTCTTC.

The DNA for the CDR3 is TGTGCCACCGGCGCCCCCTCGTCCTATAATTCACCCCTCCACTTT. Protein sequence: CATGAPSSYNSPLHF. The V gene is TRBV5-8, the J gene TRBJ1-6; D remains ambiguous. The CDR3 sequence is 15 residues long. CDR1 SGHTS and CDR2 YDEGEE come from the germline V gene. V dropped 9 bases and J dropped 1 base, with 14 bases sitting between them.

CDR3 sequence reads: CASTYELNYGYTF. CDR3 DNA: TGTGCCAGCACCTACGAGTTGAACTATGGCTACACCTTC. The gene calls are TRBV12-3 or TRBV12-4 and TRBJ1-2; D is unclear. Trimming took off 7 bases at V and 2 bases at J, with 11 bases between the two ends. This CDR3 contains 13 residues.

V and J are TRBV7-3 and TRBJ2-1; TRBD1 might be the D (6 bases). V was trimmed by 5 bases and J by 6 bases, leaving 17 bases between them. The germline V gene has CDR1 SGHTA and CDR2 FQGTGA. This CDR3 comprises 15 residues. The CDR3 sequence: CASSPRDRLGNEQFF. As DNA, the CDR3 is TGTGCCAGCAGCCCCCGAGACAGGCTTGGCAATGAGCAGTTCTTC.

V is TRBV7-9 and J is TRBJ1-3, with D hard to call. V was cut by 5 bases and J by 4 bases, with 15 bases left in between. Per germline, CDR1 SEHNR and CDR2 FQNEAQ (reference sequence). The CDR3 length is 15 residues. CDR3 DNA: TGTGCCAGCAGCCGGGTCTCGTCTTCCGGAAACACCATATATTTT. Amino acids: CASSRVSSSGNTIYF.

The J gene is TRBJ1-5, the V gene TRBV11-2, with a tentative D call TRBD1 (5 bases). CDR3 length: 15 residues. The germline gives CDR1 SGHAT, CDR2 FQNNGV. V was clipped by 4 bases and J by 0 bases, with 10 bases between them. Here the CDR3 reads CASSSRGNSNQPQHF. CDR3 nucleotides: TGTGCCAGCAGCTCTCGGGGGAATAGCAATCAGCCCCAGCATTTT.

The chain couples TRBV2 to TRBJ2-2, with 8 bases aligning to TRBD1. The germline CDR1 and CDR2 sequences are SNHLY and FYNNEI. V shed 5 bases and J 4 bases; nucleotides not matched to a gene: 6. CDR3 length: 15 amino acids. The DNA of the CDR3 is TGTGCCAGCAGTCAATCTACAGGGGGCACCGGGGAGCTGTTTTTT. It translates to CASSQSTGGTGELFF.

V gene TRBV6-1 combines with J gene TRBJ2-7; possibly TRBD2 for D (6 bases). Germline loops: CDR1 MNHNS, CDR2 SASEGT. The CDR3 loop spans 15 amino acids. V was clipped by 3 bases and J by 2 bases, with 14 bases between them. The CDR3 nucleotides read TGTGCCAGCAGTGATCTCCGGGGGACCCCCTACGAGCAGTACTTC. Amino acids: CASSDLRGTPYEQYF.

With regard to this clone: A junction boundary mismatches the germline segment, possibly from a read error. This chain joins TRBV6-5 and TRBJ1-1; D not resolved. CDR3 length: 13 amino acids. Germline CDR1 MNHEY, CDR2 SVGAGI. The CDR3 is CASSFSQNAEAFF. Here the CDR3 DNA reads TGTGCCAGCAGTTTCAGTCAGAACGCTGAAGCTTTCTTT.

This clone was found once. This chain joins TRBV3-1 (or the pseudogene TRBV3-2) and TRBJ1-3, with D perhaps TRBD1 (5 bases). The ends were cut back, 4 bases at V and 0 bases at J, with 10 bases in the middle. This CDR3 has 15 residues. Germline values: CDR1 LGHDT, CDR2 YNNKEL (reference sequence). Here the CDR3 reads CASSLRTTSGNTIYF. The CDR3 region has the DNA TGTGCCAGCAGCCTACGGACAACCTCTGGAAACACCATATATTTT.

The gene calls are TRBV7-9 and TRBJ1-1; TRBD1 aligns across 8 bases. Germline V gene data show CDR1 as SEHNR and CDR2 as FQNEAQ (reference sequence). J lost 3 bases, V lost 1 base, and 10 bases had no gene match. This CDR3 contains 17 residues. CDR3 nucleotides: TGTGCCAGCAGCTTAGGGCAGGGGGCGCGTTTGGACACTGAAGCTTTCTTT. The encoded protein is CASSLGQGARLDTEAFF.

The chain carries TRBV2 and TRBJ1-4; perhaps TRBD1 as D (6 bases). The germline V and J ends were trimmed by 5 bases and 8 bases, with 18 bases remaining between them. Germline CDR1 SNHLY, CDR2 FYNNEI. This CDR3 is built from 15 residues. In DNA form, the CDR3 reads TGTGCCAGCAGTTGGTACAGGGAGACAGGAGAAAAACTGTTTTTT. This gives the protein CASSWYRETGEKLFF.

Note on this clone: The sample contains more than one DNA sequence encoding this CDR3. V gene TRBV5-6 combines with J gene TRBJ1-2, with 7 nucleotides matching TRBD1. With 4 bases clipped from V and 3 bases from J, the junction kept 9 bases outside the gene matches. This CDR3 contains 15 residues. Germline loops: CDR1 SGHDT, CDR2 YYEEEE. CDR3 DNA: TGTGCCAGCAGCCGGGCGGGCAGGGGGGACTATGGCTACACCTTC. Its translation is CASSRAGRGDYGYTF.

The J gene is TRBJ1-6, the V gene TRBV14; 9 bases agree with TRBD1. Germline V gene data show CDR1 as SGHDN and CDR2 as FVKESK. V was clipped by 4 bases and J by 10 bases; unmatched bases: 5. The CDR3 has 14 amino acids. The CDR3 spells CASSPNRGPSPLHF. In DNA, the CDR3 is TGTGCCAGCAGCCCCAACAGGGGGCCCTCACCCCTCCACTTT.